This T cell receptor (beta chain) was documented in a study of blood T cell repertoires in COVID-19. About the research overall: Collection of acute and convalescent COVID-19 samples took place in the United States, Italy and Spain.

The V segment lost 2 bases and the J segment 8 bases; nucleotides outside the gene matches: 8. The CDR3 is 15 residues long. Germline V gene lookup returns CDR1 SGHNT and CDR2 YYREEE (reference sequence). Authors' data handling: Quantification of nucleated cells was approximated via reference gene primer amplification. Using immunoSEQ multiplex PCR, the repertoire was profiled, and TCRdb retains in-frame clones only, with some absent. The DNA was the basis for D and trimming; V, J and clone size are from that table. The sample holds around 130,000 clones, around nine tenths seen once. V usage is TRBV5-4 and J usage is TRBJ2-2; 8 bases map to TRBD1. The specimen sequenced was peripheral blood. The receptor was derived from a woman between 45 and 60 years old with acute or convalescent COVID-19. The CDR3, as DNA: TGTGCCAGCAGCTTTCCGACAGGGGATCAAGGGGAGCTGTTTTTT. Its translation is CASSFPTGDQGELFF.